The entry below describes one T cell receptor beta chain. V was clipped by 1 base and J by 4 bases; unmatched bases: 5. This CDR3 region has 16 residues. In germline, CDR1 is SGHTA, CDR2 FQGNSA. This specimen belongs to a study of blood T cell repertoires in COVID-19. Using immunoSEQ multiplex PCR, the repertoire was profiled, and TCRdb retains in-frame clones only, with some absent. Of about 200,000 clones in the sample, approximately 81% were seen once. The gene calls are TRBV7-2 and TRBJ2-1, with 9 bases matching TRBD2. Source material: peripheral blood. This TCR derives from a woman over 75 with acute or convalescent COVID-19. The CDR3 DNA sequence: TGTGCCAGCAGCTTAGATTCTAGCGGGGATTACAATGAGCAGTTCTTC. Translated: CASSLDSSGDYNEQFF.